Below are 3 T cell receptor beta chains sequenced from a single sample in a study of blood T cell repertoires in COVID-19. This table comes from immunoSEQ multiplex PCR, and its TCRdb copy is limited to in-frame clones, with some not included. This sample has 490,000 or so clones, with 88% found just once. Sequences were obtained from PBMCs or T cells enriched from blood (not recorded which). The receptors stem from a woman between 35 and 50 years old who had recovered from COVID-19.

This clone was seen a single time. The V gene is TRBV7-2, the J gene TRBJ2-1; 11 positions agree with TRBD1. This CDR3 has 15 amino acids. V trimming: 5 bases; J trimming: 6 bases; junction bases outside the gene matches: 6. Germline-derived CDR1 and CDR2 are SGHTA and FQGNSA. In DNA form, the CDR3 reads TGTGCCAGCAGCCGGGGACAGGGGGTAGGCAATGAGCAGTTCTTC. It is translated as CASSRGQGVGNEQFF.

The rearrangement uses TRBV7-2 and TRBJ1-1; D may be TRBD1 (6 bases). The V gene lost 4 bases and the J gene lost 3 bases, with 15 bases spanning the gap. The CDR3 totals 15 residues. CDR1 and CDR2 (germline): SGHTA, FQGNSA. The CDR3 sequence is CASSSRQDPYTEAFF. The CDR3 bases are TGTGCCAGCAGCTCCCGACAGGACCCCTACACTGAAGCTTTCTTT.

The table lists this clone with a count of one. The J gene is TRBJ2-7, the V gene TRBV19, with TRBD1 matching over 7 bases. This CDR3 is built from 14 residues. Germline values: CDR1 LNHDA, CDR2 SQIVND (reference sequence). With V trimmed by 5 bases and J by 1 base, 5 bases remained unmatched. This CDR3 is CASSPQTGSYEQYF. CDR3 nucleotide sequence: TGTGCCAGTAGTCCGCAGACAGGGTCCTACGAGCAGTACTTC.